This T cell receptor beta chain appears in the sequencing data of a study of technical replicates of blood from a handful of donors. Sequencing was performed with immunoSEQ multiplex PCR; in TCRdb, only in-frame clones are kept and a portion is missing. The data show tens of thousands of clones, 70% to 90% seen once. The V segment lost 4 bases and the J segment 2 bases; nucleotides outside the gene matches: 7. The CDR3 loop spans 16 amino acids. Looked up from germline, CDR1 is LGHNA and CDR2 is YSLEER. The sequenced sample was PBMCs. This clonotype originated in a human donor in good health. Some clones in this sample may be carry-over from other donors' samples. V usage is TRBV4-3 and J usage is TRBJ2-3, with 9 nucleotides matching TRBD2. This CDR3 reads CASSPRVAGATDTQYF. In nucleotides, the CDR3 is TGCGCCAGCAGCCCCCGGGTAGCGGGAGCCACAGATACGCAGTATTTT.